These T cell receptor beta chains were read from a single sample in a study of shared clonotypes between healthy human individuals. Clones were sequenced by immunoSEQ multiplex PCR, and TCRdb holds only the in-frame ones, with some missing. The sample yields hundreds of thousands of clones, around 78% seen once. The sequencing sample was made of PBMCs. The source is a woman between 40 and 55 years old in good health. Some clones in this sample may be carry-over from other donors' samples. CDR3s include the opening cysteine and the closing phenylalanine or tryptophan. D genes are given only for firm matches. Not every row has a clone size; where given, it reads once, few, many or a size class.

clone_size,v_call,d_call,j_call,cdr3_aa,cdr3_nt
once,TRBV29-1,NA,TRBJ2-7,CSVGYSGASYEQYF,TGCAGCGTTGGGTATAGCGGAGCCTCCTACGAGCAGTACTTC
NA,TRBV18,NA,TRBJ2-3,CASSPGGGSWGRDTQYF,TGTGCCAGCTCACCCGGGGGAGGTAGCTGGGGCCGGGATACGCAGTATTTT
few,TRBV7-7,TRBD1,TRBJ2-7,CASSLRAGGFYEQYF,TGTGCTAGCAGCTTAAGGGCAGGGGGCTTCTACGAGCAGTACTTC
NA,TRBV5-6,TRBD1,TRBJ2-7,CASSFDRTGSHEQYF,TGTGCCAGCAGCTTCGACCGGACAGGGAGCCACGAGCAGTACTTC
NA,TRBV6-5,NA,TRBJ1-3,CASSYRSSGNTIYF,TGTGCCAGCAGTTACAGGTCCTCTGGAAACACCATATATTTT
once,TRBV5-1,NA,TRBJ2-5,CASSLDHRTQYF,TGCGCCAGCAGTCTGGATCACCGAACCCAGTACTTC
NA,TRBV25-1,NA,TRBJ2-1,CASSPTGIYNEQFF,TGTGCCAGCAGCCCAACGGGAATCTACAATGAGCAGTTCTTC
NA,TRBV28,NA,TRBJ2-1,CASNKAAAPYNEQFF,TGTGCCAGCAACAAGGCAGCAGCCCCCTACAATGAGCAGTTCTTC
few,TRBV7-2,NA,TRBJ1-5,CASSPGSGVDNQPQHF,TGTGCCAGCAGCCCTGGGTCGGGAGTGGACAATCAGCCCCAGCATTTT
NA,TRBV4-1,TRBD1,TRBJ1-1,CASSQNQGGLSNTEAFF,TGCGCCAGCAGCCAAAACCAGGGGGGGCTCTCGAACACTGAAGCTTTCTTT
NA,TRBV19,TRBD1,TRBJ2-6,CASSIGQGNGANVLTF,TGTGCCAGTAGTATAGGACAGGGAAACGGGGCCAACGTCCTGACTTTC
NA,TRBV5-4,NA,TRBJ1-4,CASSSLPRVATNEKLFF,TGTGCCAGCAGCTCCCTCCCCCGGGTTGCAACTAATGAAAAACTGTTTTTT
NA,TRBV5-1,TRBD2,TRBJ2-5,CASSLSLAGGQETQYF,TGCGCCAGCAGCTTGAGTCTAGCGGGAGGTCAAGAGACCCAGTACTTC
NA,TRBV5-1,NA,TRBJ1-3,CASSLSTQLGNTIYF,TGCGCCAGCAGCTTGTCAACACAGTTAGGAAACACCATATATTTT
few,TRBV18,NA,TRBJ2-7,CASSPEGRAYEQYF,TGTGCCAGCTCACCCGAGGGGAGAGCCTACGAGCAGTACTTC
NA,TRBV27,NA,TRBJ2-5,CASRPGPGLQETQYF,TGTGCCAGCAGACCCGGCCCAGGACTCCAAGAGACCCAGTACTTC
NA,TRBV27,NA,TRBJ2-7,CASSFIRDYEQYF,TGTGCCAGCAGTTTCATACGGGACTACGAGCAGTACTTC
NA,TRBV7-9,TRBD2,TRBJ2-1,CASIETSGNYNEQFF,TGTGCCAGCATCGAGACTAGCGGAAACTACAATGAGCAGTTCTTC
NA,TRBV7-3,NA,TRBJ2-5,CASSLSTQGVQTQYF,TGTGCCAGCAGCTTAAGCACACAGGGTGTACAGACCCAGTACTTC
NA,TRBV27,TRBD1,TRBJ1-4,CASSLRGTGGEKLFF,TGTGCCAGCAGCCTACGGGGGACAGGGGGGGAAAAACTGTTTTTT
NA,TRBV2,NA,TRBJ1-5,CASSEWTPYSNQPQHF,TGTGCCAGCAGTGAGTGGACACCTTATAGCAATCAGCCCCAGCATTTT
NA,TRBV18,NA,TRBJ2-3,CASSPRMDPRGSTDTQYF,TGTGCCAGCTCACCACGTATGGACCCCAGGGGTAGCACAGATACGCAGTATTTT
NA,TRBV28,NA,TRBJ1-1,CASNNRNTEAFF,TGTGCCAGCAACAACAGGAACACTGAAGCTTTCTTT
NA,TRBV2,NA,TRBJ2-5,CASSVLGVETQYF,TGTGCCAGCAGTGTGTTGGGGGTTGAGACCCAGTACTTC
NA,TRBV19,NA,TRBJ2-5,CASSIEETQYF,TGTGCCAGTAGTATAGAAGAGACCCAGTACTTC
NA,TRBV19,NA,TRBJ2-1,CASSYNAPSSYNEQFF,TGTGCCAGTAGTTACAACGCCCCCAGCTCCTACAATGAGCAGTTCTTC
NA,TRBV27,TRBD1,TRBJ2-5,CASRQQGAPGTQYF,TGTGCCAGCAGACAACAGGGGGCACCGGGGACCCAGTACTTC
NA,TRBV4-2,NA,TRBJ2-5,CASSFRGVRETQYF,TGTGCCAGCAGCTTTAGGGGGGTCCGGGAGACCCAGTACTTC
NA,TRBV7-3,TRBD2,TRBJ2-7,CASSLMGGREPYEQYF,TGTGCCAGCAGCTTAATGGGCGGGAGGGAGCCGTACGAGCAGTACTTC
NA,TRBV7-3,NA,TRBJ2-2,CASAPRTNTGELFF,TGTGCCAGCGCTCCCCGAACCAACACCGGGGAGCTGTTTTTT
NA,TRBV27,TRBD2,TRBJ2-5,CASSTRGGETQYF,TGTGCCAGCAGTACCCGGGGGGGTGAGACCCAGTACTTC
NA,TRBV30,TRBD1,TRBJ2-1,CASTGESYNEQFF,TGTGCCAGTACAGGGGAATCCTACAATGAGCAGTTCTTC
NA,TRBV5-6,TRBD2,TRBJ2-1,CASSLYSAGVLFF,TGTGCCAGCAGCTTGTATTCAGCGGGAGTGCTGTTCTTC
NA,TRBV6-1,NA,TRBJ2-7,CASSEYPSYEQYF,TGTGCCAGCAGTGAATACCCTAGCTACGAGCAGTACTTC
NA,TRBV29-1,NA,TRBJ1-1,CSVESQGNTEAFF,TGCAGCGTTGAGTCTCAGGGGAACACTGAAGCTTTCTTT
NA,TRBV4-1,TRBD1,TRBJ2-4,CASSQGRDPGTGNIQYF,TGCGCCAGCAGCCAAGGGAGAGATCCTGGGACAGGGAACATTCAGTACTTC
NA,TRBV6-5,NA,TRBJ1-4,CASSPGGEKLFF,TGTGCCAGCAGCCCTGGGGGGGAAAAACTGTTTTTT
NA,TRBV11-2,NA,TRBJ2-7,CASSLVAGRPYEQYF,TGTGCCAGCAGCTTAGTGGCGGGCAGACCCTACGAGCAGTACTTC
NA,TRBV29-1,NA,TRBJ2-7,CSAEGGKPDEQYF,TGCAGCGCCGAGGGGGGAAAGCCCGACGAGCAGTACTTC
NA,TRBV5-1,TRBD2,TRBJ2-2,CASSQGTSGYTGELFF,TGCGCCAGCAGCCAAGGGACTAGCGGTTACACCGGGGAGCTGTTTTTT
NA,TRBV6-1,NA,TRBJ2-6,CASRGRVSGANVLTF,TGTGCCAGCAGGGGAAGGGTCTCTGGGGCCAACGTCCTGACTTTC
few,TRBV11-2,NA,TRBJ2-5,CASSLDAHQAGEETQYF,TGTGCCAGCAGCTTAGATGCCCATCAAGCGGGTGAGGAGACCCAGTACTTC
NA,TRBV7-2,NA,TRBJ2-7,CASSLDHTKVYEQYF,TGTGCCAGCAGCTTAGACCACACGAAAGTTTACGAGCAGTACTTC
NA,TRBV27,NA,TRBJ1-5,CASSPRGWQPQHF,TGTGCCAGCAGTCCTCGAGGGTGGCAGCCCCAGCATTTT
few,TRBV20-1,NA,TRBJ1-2,CSAQRGFGYTF,TGCAGTGCTCAAAGGGGATTTGGCTACACCTTC
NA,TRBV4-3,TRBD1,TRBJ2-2,CASSRDRVHTGELFF,TGCGCCAGCAGCAGAGACAGGGTTCACACCGGGGAGCTGTTTTTT
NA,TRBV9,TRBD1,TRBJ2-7,CASSPIGQGTYEQYF,TGTGCCAGCAGCCCGATAGGACAGGGAACCTACGAGCAGTACTTC
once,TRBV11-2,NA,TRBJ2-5,CASSYFGRTETQYF,TGTGCCAGCAGCTACTTCGGGCGGACTGAGACCCAGTACTTC
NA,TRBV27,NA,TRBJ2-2,CASSFKPSNTGELFF,TGTGCCAGCAGTTTCAAGCCGTCGAACACCGGGGAGCTGTTTTTT
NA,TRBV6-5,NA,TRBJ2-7,CASSPSTTYEQYF,TGTGCCAGCAGTCCTAGCACTACCTACGAGCAGTACTTC
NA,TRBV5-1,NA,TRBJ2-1,CASSLGGFPNNEQFF,TGCGCCAGCAGCTTGGGAGGGTTCCCTAACAATGAGCAGTTCTTC
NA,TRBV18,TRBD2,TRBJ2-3,CASSPRLAGSDTQYF,TGTGCCAGCTCACCGCGACTAGCGGGATCGGATACGCAGTATTTT
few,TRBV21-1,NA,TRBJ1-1,CASSKLQEDRNTEAFF,TGTGCCAGCAGCAAATTGCAAGAGGACAGGAACACTGAAGCTTTCTTT
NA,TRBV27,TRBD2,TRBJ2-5,CASSLNSAGEETQYF,TGTGCCAGCAGTTTAAATTCTGCGGGAGAAGAGACCCAGTACTTC
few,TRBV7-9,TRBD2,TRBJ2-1,CASSLAGGLDLYNEQFF,TGTGCCAGCAGCTTAGCAGGGGGACTAGATTTATACAATGAGCAGTTCTTC
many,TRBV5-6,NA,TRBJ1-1,CASSLGGPDPEAFF,TGTGCCAGCAGCTTGGGGGGACCGGATCCTGAAGCTTTCTTT
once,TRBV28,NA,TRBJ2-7,CASRSRGGKTYEQYF,TGTGCCAGCAGATCCCGAGGAGGGAAAACCTACGAGCAGTACTTC
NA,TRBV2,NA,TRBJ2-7,CASSGMYFREQYF,TGTGCCAGCAGTGGGATGTATTTCAGGGAGCAGTACTTC
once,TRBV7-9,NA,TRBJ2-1,CASSLSSSYNEQFF,TGTGCCAGCAGCCTGTCGTCGTCCTACAATGAGCAGTTCTTC
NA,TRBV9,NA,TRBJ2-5,CASSVGVGEETQYF,TGTGCCAGCAGCGTAGGGGTCGGGGAAGAGACCCAGTACTTC